The entry below gives a single T cell receptor (beta chain) sequence along with its context. The antigen this receptor binds is unknown. No much larger clone exists at a distance of one base, and base qualities are not known. This sample is part of a study of siplizumab effects on memory and regulatory T cells (dated by TCRdb to the late 2010s). Notes on the research overall: Paired mixed lymphocyte reactions were run with siplizumab at approximately 1 ug/mL and without drug, across roughly 8 responder-stimulator pairs. The effect of the anti-CD2 antibody siplizumab on alloreactive T-cell subsets was examined in allogeneic mixed lymphocyte reactions constructed from human PBMCs.

Library preparation employed the immunoSEQ multiplex PCR assay. The deep sequencing platform assayed approximately 100,000 TCR templates per sample. Genomic DNA extracted from sorted T cells was used for TCRbeta CDR3 sequencing. The study's own analysis went as follows. The R programming language was used for clonal analysis of TCRbeta CDR3 data. Unstimulated samples were compared with post-reaction CFSE-low samples to define alloreactive CD4+ and CD8+ clones. Alloreactive CD4+ clones were assigned to regulatory or non-regulatory origin by matching sequences to sorted unstimulated Treg and non-Treg repertoires. TCRdb limited this immuneACCESS table to in-frame rearrangements with V and J called. A share of clones is missing; checked studies link under half to unresolved V genes, and the rest is unexplained. The V and J calls and clone size are taken from that table; D and trimming were inferred from the DNA. The sample table records about 10,000 clones; more than 35% of these occur just once. The top ten clonotypes cover about 10% of the sample.

Results and caveats for the whole study, not just this receptor: About 75-96% of proliferating CD4+ or CD8+ clones could not be given a naive or memory phenotype. Because sequences below about 10^-5 frequency were poorly captured, only a minor fraction of alloreactive clones could be mapped to unstimulated subsets. Whether proliferating Tregs from siplizumab cultures were suppressive was not functionally confirmed. Of the alloreactive CD4+ clones that could be mapped, the Treg-derived share averaged roughly 69% with siplizumab compared with 25% to 30% in control reactions. Siplizumab significantly lowered the cumulative frequency of alloreactive sequences that could be traced to unstimulated CD4+ memory T cells. Unstimulated naive T cells appeared more diverse than memory T cells, and naive cells seemed to contribute substantially to the alloresponse.

Relative to germline, V is 6 bases shorter and J is 5 bases shorter, with 28 bases between their ends. The CDR3 numbers 19 residues from cysteine through phenylalanine. Of all the DNA, just the CDR3 is kept, 57 bases in frame from base 1. Looking up the germline V gene yields CDR1 MDHEN and CDR2 SYDVKM. Mixed lymphocyte reaction cells were cocultured at 37°C for more than 5 days. Responder PBMCs were labelled with CFSE and stimulator PBMCs were labelled with Violet Dye, after which the responder and stimulator PBMCs were mixed at a 1:1 ratio. Sorted unstimulated T cells and proliferating T cells recovered from mixed lymphocyte reactions were subjected to TCRbeta CDR3 sequencing. Fresh whole blood from ten HLA-typed healthy donors served as the source for isolating PBMCs. After the mixed lymphocyte reaction, proliferating CFSE-low responder T cells were FACS-sorted for TCR sequencing.

Sequencing used CFSE-low (dividing) CD8+ T cells sorted from an allogeneic mixed lymphocyte reaction. The TCR comes from a human donor in good health; the cells came from an allogeneic mixed lymphocyte reaction. The V and J genes are TRBV28 and TRBJ2-2; TRBD1 is possibly the D segment (6 matching bases). The CDR3 region has the sequence CASSQEDTAEQGSTGELFF. The nucleotide sequence reads as follows: TGTGCCAGCAGCCAAGAGGACACGGCGGAACAGGGTTCTACCGGGGAGCTGTTTTTT.